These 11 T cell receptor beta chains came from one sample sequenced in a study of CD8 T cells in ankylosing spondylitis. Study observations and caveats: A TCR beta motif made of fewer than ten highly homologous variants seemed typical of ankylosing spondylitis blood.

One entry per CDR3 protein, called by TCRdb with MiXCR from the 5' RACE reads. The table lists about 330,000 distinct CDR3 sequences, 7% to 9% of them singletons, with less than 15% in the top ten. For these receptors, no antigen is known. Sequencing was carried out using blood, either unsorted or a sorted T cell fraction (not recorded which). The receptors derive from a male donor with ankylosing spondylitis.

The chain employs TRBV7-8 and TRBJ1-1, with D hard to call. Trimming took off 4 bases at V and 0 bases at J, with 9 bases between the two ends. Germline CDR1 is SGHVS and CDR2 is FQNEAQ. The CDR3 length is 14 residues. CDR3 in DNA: TGTGCCAGCAGCTCGAACGACATGAACACTGAAGCTTTCTTT. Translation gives CASSSNDMNTEAFF.

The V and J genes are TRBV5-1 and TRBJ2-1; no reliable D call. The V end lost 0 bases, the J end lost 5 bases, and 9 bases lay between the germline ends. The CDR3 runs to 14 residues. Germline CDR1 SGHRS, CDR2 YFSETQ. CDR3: CASSLASWDNEQFF. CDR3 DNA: TGCGCCAGCAGCTTGGCCAGCTGGGACAATGAGCAGTTCTTC.

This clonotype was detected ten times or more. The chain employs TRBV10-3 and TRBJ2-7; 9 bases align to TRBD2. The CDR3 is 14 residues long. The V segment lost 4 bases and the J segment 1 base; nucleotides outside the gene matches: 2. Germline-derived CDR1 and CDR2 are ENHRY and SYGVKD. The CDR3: CAISGSGSSYEQYF. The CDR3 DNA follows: TGTGCCATCAGTGGTAGCGGGAGTTCCTACGAGCAGTACTTC.

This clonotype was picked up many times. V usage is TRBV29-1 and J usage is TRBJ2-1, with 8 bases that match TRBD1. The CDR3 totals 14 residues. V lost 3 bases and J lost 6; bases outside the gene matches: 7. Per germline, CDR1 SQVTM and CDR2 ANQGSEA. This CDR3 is CSVERQGAPNEQFF. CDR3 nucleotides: TGCAGCGTTGAGCGGCAGGGGGCTCCCAATGAGCAGTTCTTC.

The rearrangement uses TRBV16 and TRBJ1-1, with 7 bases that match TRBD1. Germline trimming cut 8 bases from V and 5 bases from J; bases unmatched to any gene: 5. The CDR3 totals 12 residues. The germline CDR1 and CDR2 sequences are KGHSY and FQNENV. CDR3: CASGQVWTEAFF. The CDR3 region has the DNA TGTGCCAGCGGACAGGTTTGGACTGAAGCTTTCTTT.

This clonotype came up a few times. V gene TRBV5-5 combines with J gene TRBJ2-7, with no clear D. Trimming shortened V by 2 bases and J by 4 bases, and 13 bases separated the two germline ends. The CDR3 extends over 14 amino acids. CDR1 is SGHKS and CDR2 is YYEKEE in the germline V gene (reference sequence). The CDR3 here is CASSFESLVYEQYF. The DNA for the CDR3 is TGTGCCAGCAGCTTTGAATCGTTGGTGTACGAGCAGTACTTC.

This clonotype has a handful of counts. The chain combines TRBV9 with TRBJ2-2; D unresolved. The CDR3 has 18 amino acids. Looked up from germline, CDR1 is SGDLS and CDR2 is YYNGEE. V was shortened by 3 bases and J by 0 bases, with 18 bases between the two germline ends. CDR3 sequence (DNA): TGTGCCAGCAGCGCTCACCTCGGTTCTAGAGCGAACACCGGGGAGCTGTTTTTT. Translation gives CASSAHLGSRANTGELFF.

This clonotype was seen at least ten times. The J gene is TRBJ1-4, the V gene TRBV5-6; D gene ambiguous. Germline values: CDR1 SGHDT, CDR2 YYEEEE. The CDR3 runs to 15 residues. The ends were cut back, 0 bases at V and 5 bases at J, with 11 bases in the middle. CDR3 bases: TGTGCCAGCAGCTTGGCCGGACGGCTGAATGAAAAACTGTTTTTT. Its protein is CASSLAGRLNEKLFF.

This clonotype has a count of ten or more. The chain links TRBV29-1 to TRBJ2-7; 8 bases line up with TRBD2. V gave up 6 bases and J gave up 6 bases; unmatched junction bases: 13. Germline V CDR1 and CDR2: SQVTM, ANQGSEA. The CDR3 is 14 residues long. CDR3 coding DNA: TGCAGCGTACACACCGGGACTAGTGCTTCCGAGCAGTACTTC. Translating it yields CSVHTGTSASEQYF.

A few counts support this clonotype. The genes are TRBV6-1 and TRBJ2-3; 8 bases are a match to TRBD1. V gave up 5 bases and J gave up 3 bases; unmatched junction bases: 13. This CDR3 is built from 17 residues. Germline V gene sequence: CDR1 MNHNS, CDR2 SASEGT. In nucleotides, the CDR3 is TGTGCCAGCAGTCTTCGCCCCGGACAGGGAGCGACAGATACGCAGTATTTT. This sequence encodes CASSLRPGQGATDTQYF.

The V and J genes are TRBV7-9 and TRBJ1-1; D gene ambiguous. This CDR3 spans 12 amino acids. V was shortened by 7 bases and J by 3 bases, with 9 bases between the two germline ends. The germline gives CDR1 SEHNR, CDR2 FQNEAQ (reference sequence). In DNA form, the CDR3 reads TGTGCCAGCACGGACTCTTACACTGAAGCTTTCTTT. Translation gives CASTDSYTEAFF.